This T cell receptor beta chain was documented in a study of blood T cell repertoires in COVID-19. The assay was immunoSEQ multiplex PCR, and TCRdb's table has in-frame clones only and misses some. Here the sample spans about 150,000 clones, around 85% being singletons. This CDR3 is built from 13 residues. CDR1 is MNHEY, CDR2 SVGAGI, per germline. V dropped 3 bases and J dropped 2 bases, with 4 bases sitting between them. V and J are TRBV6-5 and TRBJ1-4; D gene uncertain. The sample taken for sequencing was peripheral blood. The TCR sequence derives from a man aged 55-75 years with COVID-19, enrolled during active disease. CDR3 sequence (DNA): TGTGCCAGCAGTTATCATACTAATGAAAAACTGTTTTTT. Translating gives CASSYHTNEKLFF.